Included here is one T cell receptor beta chain sequence, with context. CDR1 is LGHDT, CDR2 YNNKEL, per germline (reference sequence). With V trimmed by 2 bases and J by 3 bases, 4 bases remained unmatched. CDR3 length: 15 residues. The data are from a study of blood T cell repertoires in COVID-19. Data came from immunoSEQ multiplex PCR; TCRdb stores just in-frame clones and leaves some out. Of over 85,000 clones in the sample, over 75% were seen once. Sequenced sample: peripheral blood. This sequence joins TRBV3-1 (or the pseudogene TRBV3-2) and TRBJ2-7; the match to TRBD1 covers 10 bases. The TCR sequence derives from an elderly woman with acute or convalescent COVID-19. The CDR3 sequence is CASSQRTGGIYEQYF. The CDR3 nucleotides read TGTGCCAGCAGCCAACGGACAGGGGGGATCTACGAGCAGTACTTC.